The rows below give T cell receptor beta chains drawn from one sample of a study of shared clonotypes between healthy human individuals. Sequenced by immunoSEQ multiplex PCR; TCRdb stores in-frame clones only, minus some. The table includes roughly 2.1 million clones, about 93% detected once. Material for sequencing was naive CD8+ T cells from PBMCs. The receptors shown here come from a man aged 18 to 29 in good health. Some clones in this sample may be carry-over from other donors' samples. Each CDR3 is given with its conserved first and last residue. Each record gives: V gene, J gene, clone size, D gene, CDR3 protein. D genes are given only for firm matches. Only some rows state a clone size, as once, few, many or a class for expanded clones.

TRBV2	TRBJ1-5	-	-	CASRTLGPHQPQHF
TRBV9	TRBJ1-1	-	TRBD1	CASSPQTGGAEAFF
TRBV7-9	TRBJ2-7	-	-	CASSLLEGAYEQYF
TRBV11-1	TRBJ2-1	-	TRBD1	CASSLPRTGGVYEQFF
TRBV19	TRBJ1-1	-	-	CASSTQGYGTEAFF
TRBV11-2	TRBJ2-3	once	TRBD2	CASSDRRDYLTDTQYF
TRBV7-8	TRBJ1-1	-	-	CASSLRAAEAFF
TRBV5-3	TRBJ1-1	-	-	CARSLEGHNTEAFF
TRBV7-3	TRBJ2-7	-	-	CASSLKDRRHEQYF
TRBV27	TRBJ1-1	-	TRBD1	CASSLSQGAGTEAFF
TRBV7-7	TRBJ2-7	-	TRBD2	CASSPGTRSYEQYF
TRBV19	TRBJ1-1	few	-	CASGTEAFF
TRBV9	TRBJ2-1	-	TRBD1	CASSVGGQGPHNEQFF
TRBV11-2	TRBJ2-1	once	-	CASSGTGKVYNEQFF
TRBV19	TRBJ2-7	-	-	CATQARAGPYEQYF
TRBV9	TRBJ1-2	-	-	CASSGTRRKGYTF
TRBV4-3	TRBJ2-7	-	TRBD1	CASSREDRWTYEQYF